The 8 T cell receptor beta chains below come from one sample, sequenced in a study of T-cell reconstitution after alpha-beta-depleted transplantation in children. Unique molecular identifiers featured in how the TCRbeta library was prepared. TCRdb called the PCR reads again in MiXCR, with one record for every CDR3 protein. Seen here are about a million distinct CDR3 sequences, less than 30% observed once, and the top ten hold roughly 31%. This specimen was PBMCs, mostly from graft donor cells, taken 360 days after TCRalphabeta/CD19-depleted stem cell transplant. The receptors were sampled from a boy in the first two years of life who had a stem cell transplant for SCID, so the T cells may come from the graft donor.

This clonotype has a handful of counts. The chain combines TRBV6-5 with TRBJ2-7, with 10 bases that match TRBD1. Germline V gives CDR1 MNHEY, CDR2 SVGAGI. This CDR3 comprises 15 residues. J gave up 3 bases and V 0 bases, and 2 bases lay outside the gene matches. Written as DNA, the CDR3 is TGTGCCAGCAGTTACTCTCGGACAGGGGGCTACGAGCAGTACTTC. Encoded protein: CASSYSRTGGYEQYF.

The chain employs TRBV11-2 and TRBJ2-5; 8 bases align to TRBD2. CDR1 and CDR2 from the germline V gene are SGHAT and FQNNGV. The CDR3 length is 15 residues. V was pared by 6 bases and J by 1 base, with 7 bases of the junction left unmatched. The CDR3 reads CASRPSGGLQETQYF. CDR3 DNA sequence: TGTGCCAGCAGACCCAGCGGGGGCCTCCAAGAGACCCAGTACTTC.

The V and J genes are TRBV20-1 and TRBJ2-1, with TRBD1 matching over 7 bases. This CDR3 contains 14 residues. Germline V gene lookup returns CDR1 DFQATT and CDR2 SNEGSKA (reference sequence). V shed 2 bases and J 9 bases; nucleotides not matched to a gene: 10. CDR3 bases: TGCAGTGCTAGATCATACAGGGGTGTGGGTGAGCAGTTCTTC. Translation gives CSARSYRGVGEQFF.

This clonotype showed up just a few times. The V and J genes are TRBV5-5 and TRBJ2-1; 8 bases align to TRBD1. CDR1 and CDR2 from the germline V gene are SGHKS and YYEKEE (reference sequence). With V trimmed by 5 bases and J by 0 bases, 4 bases remained unmatched. CDR3 length: 15 amino acids. The CDR3 loop reads CASSWTGSSYNEQFF. The CDR3 region has the DNA TGTGCCAGCAGTTGGACAGGGAGCTCCTACAATGAGCAGTTCTTC.

This clonotype was observed at least ten times. The J gene is TRBJ2-2, the V gene TRBV6-1, with 8 positions matching TRBD1. This CDR3 spans 15 amino acids. V dropped 6 bases and J dropped 6; count of bases not matched to a gene: 9. Germline V gene sequence: CDR1 MNHNS, CDR2 SASEGT. The CDR3 nucleotides are TGTGCCAGCAGCACAGACAGGGGACGGTCCGGGGAGCTGTTTTTT. This sequence encodes CASSTDRGRSGELFF.

Only a few counts were recorded for this clonotype. The chain recombines TRBV4-2 with TRBJ2-7; either TRBD1 or TRBD2 may fit D (6 bases each). CDR3 size: 18 residues. Germline CDR1 is LGHNA and CDR2 is YNFKEQ. V lost 0 bases and J lost 7, with 25 bases in between. CDR3 amino acids: CASSQDRKKQGLFGEQYF. Here the CDR3 DNA reads TGTGCCAGCAGCCAAGATCGGAAAAAACAGGGACTCTTCGGGGAGCAGTACTTC.

The chain couples TRBV12-3 or TRBV12-4 to TRBJ2-2; no definite D call. V lost 1 base and J lost 10, with 16 bases in between. The length of the CDR3 is 15 residues. CDR3 in DNA: TGTGCCAGCAGTTTAGGTCCTTCCCGGGCGGCGGAGCTGTTTTTT. Translated: CASSLGPSRAAELFF.

The chain has TRBV6-5 and TRBJ2-3; 7 bases are shared with TRBD1. Germline CDR1 and CDR2: MNHEY and SVGAGI. The CDR3 spans 19 residues. V lost 2 bases to trimming and J lost 2 bases; unmatched junction nucleotides: 16. The CDR3 DNA reads as TGTGCCAGCAGTTACCGCCGCGGACAGGCCCGTTTAATCACAGATACGCAGTATTTT. Translating it yields CASSYRRGQARLITDTQYF.